These 21 T cell receptor beta chains were all obtained from the same sample, sequenced in a study of blood T cell repertoires in COVID-19. The protocol was immunoSEQ multiplex PCR, while the TCRdb copy is restricted to in-frame clones and leaves out a portion. This table has about 190,000 clones, about 78% appearing once. Specimen: PBMCs or T cells enriched from blood (not recorded which). All receptors derive from a woman aged 45 to 65 who had recovered from COVID-19.

The rearrangement joins TRBV27 to TRBJ2-2; 8 nucleotides agree with TRBD2. The V and J ends lost 7 bases and 9 bases, in that order; junction bases with no gene match: 16. The CDR3 consists of 16 residues. The germline V gene encodes CDR1 MNHEY and CDR2 SMNVEV (reference sequence). The CDR3 DNA follows: TGTGCCAGCATTCCCTCGGGACTAGTCGGGAGCCGGGAGCTGTTTTTT. Protein product: CASIPSGLVGSRELFF.

The chain has TRBV23-1 and TRBJ2-5; TRBD1 might be the D (6 bases). TRBV23-1 is sorted into the ORF group, with uncertain function. This CDR3 is built from 14 residues. Trimming pared 2 bases from V and 5 bases from J, leaving 12 bases between. The CDR3, as DNA: TGCGCCAGCAGTCAACAGGGGTTGGGGGAGACCCAGTACTTC. It specifies CASSQQGLGETQYF.

The chain links TRBV30 to TRBJ1-1, with 9 bases matching TRBD1. The V gene's germline CDR1 is GTSNPN and CDR2 SVGIG (reference sequence). This CDR3 has 12 amino acids. Germline trimming cut 3 bases from V and 10 bases from J; bases unmatched to any gene: 6. As DNA, the CDR3 is TGTGCCTGGAGGTTAACAGGGGGCCGAGCTTTCTTT. Amino acid sequence: CAWRLTGGRAFF.

The chain links TRBV24-1 to TRBJ2-2; 9 positions match TRBD2. CDR1 and CDR2 (germline): KGHDR, SFDVKD. The CDR3 spans 18 residues. V lost 5 bases, J lost 6 bases, and 15 bases stayed unmatched. The DNA for the CDR3 is TGTGCCACCAGTGCTCCGTACCCTAGCGGGGCCGTTTCCGGGGAGCTGTTTTTT. This encodes CATSAPYPSGAVSGELFF.

J is TRBJ2-1 and V is TRBV5-4; D might be TRBD2 (6 bases). Germline lookup yields CDR1 SGHNT and CDR2 YYREEE (reference sequence). Trimming took 5 bases from V and 10 from J, leaving 19 bases between them. This CDR3 is 14 amino acids long. In nucleotides, the CDR3 is TGTGCCAGCAGGACCGGGACCCCGGGGGAGGAGCAGTTCTTC. It translates to CASRTGTPGEEQFF.

The genes are TRBV18 and TRBJ2-7; D is perhaps TRBD2 (6 bases). Trimming stripped 3 bases from V and 10 bases from J, with 19 bases between. The CDR3 sequence is 14 residues long. Germline loops: CDR1 KGHSH, CDR2 LQKENI. Written as DNA, the CDR3 is TGTGCCAGCTCACCTCCCCGGGTAGCGGACGTCCAGTACTTC. This sequence encodes CASSPPRVADVQYF.

The chain links TRBV11-1 to TRBJ2-3; 11 bases align to TRBD2. The germline gives CDR1 SGHAT, CDR2 FQDESV (reference sequence). The CDR3 loop spans 16 amino acids. V trimming: 6 bases; J trimming: 1 base; junction bases outside the gene matches: 6. The CDR3 reads CASSFRLAGRTDTQYF. The DNA for the CDR3 is TGTGCCAGCAGTTTCCGACTAGCGGGACGCACAGATACGCAGTATTTT. Full variable domain (outside the CDR3, taken from reference TRBV11-1 and TRBJ2-3): EAEVAQSPRYKITEKSQAVAFWCDPISGHATLYWYRQILGQGPELLVQFQDESVVDDSQLPKDRFSAERLKGVDSTLKIQPAELGDSAMYLCASSFRLAGRTDTQYFGPGTRLTVL.

The sample holds one count of this clone. This rearrangement joins TRBV28 to TRBJ2-7, with a tentative D call TRBD2 (6 bases). Germline assignment: CDR1 MDHEN and CDR2 SYDVKM. The CDR3 consists of 14 residues. V lost 6 bases, J lost 4 bases, and 16 bases lay in between. CDR3 protein: CASSSTSMRYEQYF. The CDR3 DNA sequence: TGTGCCAGCAGCTCGACTAGTATGAGGTACGAGCAGTACTTC.

This chain joins TRBV18 and TRBJ1-3; D gene ambiguous. The CDR3 extends over 14 amino acids. In germline, CDR1 is KGHSH, CDR2 LQKENI. V dropped 8 bases and J dropped 3 bases, with 14 bases sitting between them. CDR3 sequence reads: CASTYERGGNTIYF. The DNA of the CDR3 is TGTGCCAGCACCTACGAACGGGGTGGAAACACCATATATTTT.

The V gene is TRBV7-8, the J gene TRBJ2-1, with 9 bases fitting TRBD2. Trimming took 2 bases from V and 10 from J; bases not matched to a gene: 6. The CDR3 has 14 amino acids. CDR1 SGHVS and CDR2 FQNEAQ come from the germline V gene. Written as DNA, the CDR3 is TGTGCCAGCAGCTTACGGCGGGAGGGCCGGGAGCAGTTCTTC. It codes for CASSLRREGREQFF.

The chain combines TRBV3-1 (or the pseudogene TRBV3-2) with TRBJ1-1; 7 nucleotides line up with TRBD1. Germline CDR1 reads LGHDT; CDR2 reads YNNKEL (reference sequence). CDR3 length: 14 amino acids. Losses at the gene ends were 0 bases for V and 8 bases for J; bases not matched to a gene: 6. The CDR3 DNA sequence: TGTGCCAGCAGCCAAGATCAAGGGACAGCGGAAGCTTTCTTT. As protein: CASSQDQGTAEAFF.

The V call is TRBV28, the J call TRBJ1-5; D is unclear. The V gene lost 2 bases and the J gene lost 5 bases, with 4 bases spanning the gap. Germline CDR1 MDHEN, CDR2 SYDVKM. The CDR3 totals 12 residues. The DNA for the CDR3 is TGTGCCAGCAGTTTACCGGATCAGCCCCAGCATTTT. Translation gives CASSLPDQPQHF.

The J gene is TRBJ2-3, the V gene TRBV6-5; tentatively, D is TRBD1 (8 bases). Per the germline V gene, CDR1 is MNHEY and CDR2 is SVGAGI. V lost 8 bases and J lost 2, with 17 bases in between. The CDR3 extends over 15 amino acids. The CDR3 reads CASSGAGQVTDTQYF. The CDR3, as DNA: TGTGCCAGCTCGGGAGCGGGACAGGTCACAGATACGCAGTATTTT.

This clone occurred once. The chain carries TRBV5-4 and TRBJ2-5, with 10 nucleotides matching TRBD1. The length of the CDR3 is 15 residues. V shed 4 bases and J 1 base; nucleotides not matched to a gene: 4. The germline gives CDR1 SGHNT, CDR2 YYREEE (reference sequence). CDR3 bases: TGTGCCAGCAGCAGGACAGGGGGTTTCCAAGAGACCCAGTACTTC. Encoded protein: CASSRTGGFQETQYF. Drawing the rest from reference TRBV5-4 and TRBJ2-5, the complete variable domain is ETGVTQSPTHLIKTRGQQVTLRCSSQSGHNTVSWYQQALGQGPQFIFQYYREEENGRGNFPPRFSGLQFPNYSSELNVNALELDDSALYLCASSRTGGFQETQYFGPGTRLLVL.

CDR3 in amino acids: CASTRQGHQPQHF. The CDR3 region has the DNA TGTGCCAGCACACGACAGGGTCATCAGCCCCAGCATTTT. V is TRBV2 and J is TRBJ1-5; 7 bases map to TRBD1. Germline values: CDR1 SNHLY, CDR2 FYNNEI. The ends lost 7 bases at V and 5 bases at J; junction bases unmatched: 5. CDR3 length equals 13 residues.

The chain recombines TRBV4-1 with TRBJ1-4, with a weak D call TRBD1 (5 bases). This CDR3 comprises 16 residues. Germline values: CDR1 MGHRA, CDR2 YSYEKL. V was pared by 1 base and J by 1 base, with 10 bases between. CDR3 sequence (DNA): TGCGCCAGCAGCCAAGTTGGGGGAGGAACTAATGAAAAACTGTTTTTT. Translation gives CASSQVGGGTNEKLFF.

The chain is built from TRBV3-1 (or the pseudogene TRBV3-2) and TRBJ2-1, with TRBD2 matching over 8 bases. The CDR3 totals 18 residues. Germline V CDR1 and CDR2: LGHDT, YNNKEL (reference sequence). With V trimmed by 3 bases and J by 0 bases, 10 bases remained unmatched. CDR3 sequence: CASSHEFSGKNSYNEQFF. The DNA for the CDR3 is TGTGCCAGCAGCCACGAATTTAGCGGGAAGAACTCCTACAATGAGCAGTTCTTC.

The chain uses TRBV19 and TRBJ2-2; the D gene is possibly TRBD2 (6 bases). Germline CDR1 and CDR2: LNHDA and SQIVND (reference sequence). The CDR3 spans 17 residues. V gave up 7 bases and J gave up 5 bases, with 23 bases separating them. In DNA form, the CDR3 reads TGTGCCAGTATTGAAGGGATTGGAGGGATTGGGACCGGGGAGCTGTTTTTT. It translates to CASIEGIGGIGTGELFF.

This chain uses TRBV28 with TRBJ1-3; D perhaps matches TRBD1 (5 bases). The CDR3 has 16 residues. V gave up 5 bases and J gave up 0 bases, with 14 bases separating them. Germline assignment: CDR1 MDHEN and CDR2 SYDVKM. In DNA form, the CDR3 reads TGTGCCAGCAGTCCAGGGTGGCAGGGCTCTGGAAACACCATATATTTT. Translated, it gives CASSPGWQGSGNTIYF.

The genes are TRBV5-4 and TRBJ2-6; possible D gene TRBD2, 7 bases. The CDR3 extends over 19 amino acids. The V end lost 4 bases, the J end lost 1 base, and 21 bases lay between the germline ends. Looked up from germline, CDR1 is SGHNT and CDR2 is YYREEE (reference sequence). CDR3 loop: CASSPRGAFPPSGANVLTF. CDR3 nucleotides: TGTGCCAGCAGCCCCCGGGGGGCTTTCCCCCCGTCTGGGGCCAACGTCCTGACTTTC.

V and J are TRBV24-1 and TRBJ1-2; perhaps TRBD1 as D (5 bases). Trimming pared 9 bases from V and 6 bases from J, leaving 13 bases between. CDR1 KGHDR and CDR2 SFDVKD come from the germline V gene. This CDR3 region has 12 residues. The CDR3 nucleotides read TGTGCCACCTACAGGCAACCGGATGGCTACACCTTC. Translation gives CATYRQPDGYTF.